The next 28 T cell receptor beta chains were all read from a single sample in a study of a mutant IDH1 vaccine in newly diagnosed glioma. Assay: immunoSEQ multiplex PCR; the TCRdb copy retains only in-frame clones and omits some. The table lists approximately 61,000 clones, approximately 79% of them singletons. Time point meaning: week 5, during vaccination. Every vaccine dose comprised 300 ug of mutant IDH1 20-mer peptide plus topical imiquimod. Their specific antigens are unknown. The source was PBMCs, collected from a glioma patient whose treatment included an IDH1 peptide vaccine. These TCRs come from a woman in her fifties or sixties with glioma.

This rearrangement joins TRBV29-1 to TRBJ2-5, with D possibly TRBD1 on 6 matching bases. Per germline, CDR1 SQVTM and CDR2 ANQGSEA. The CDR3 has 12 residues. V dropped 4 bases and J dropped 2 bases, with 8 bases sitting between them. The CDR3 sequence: CSVARGQETQYF. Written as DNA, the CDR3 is TGCAGCGTTGCCAGGGGACAAGAGACCCAGTACTTC.

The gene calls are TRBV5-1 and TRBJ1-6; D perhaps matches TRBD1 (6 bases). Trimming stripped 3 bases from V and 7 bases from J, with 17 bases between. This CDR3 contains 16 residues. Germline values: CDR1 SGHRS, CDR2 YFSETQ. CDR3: CASSSEGRQGNSPLHF. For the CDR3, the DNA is TGCGCCAGCAGCTCAGAAGGGCGGCAGGGGAATTCACCCCTCCACTTT.

This CDR3 is CASTEGPAQETQYF. The CDR3, as DNA: TGCGCCAGCACCGAAGGGCCGGCGCAAGAGACCCAGTACTTC. The chain joins TRBV5-1 to TRBJ2-5; D is unclear. Between the trimmed V and J ends, which lost 6 bases and 2 bases, there was a span of 14 bases. This CDR3 has 14 residues. CDR1 and CDR2 from the germline V gene are SGHRS and YFSETQ. The whole variable domain, filled in from reference TRBV5-1 and TRBJ2-5, reads KAGVTQTPRYLIKTRGQQVTLSCSPISGHRSVSWYQQTPGQGLQFLFEYFSETQRNKGNFPGRFSGRQFSNSRSEMNVSTLELGDSALYLCASTEGPAQETQYFGPGTRLLVL.

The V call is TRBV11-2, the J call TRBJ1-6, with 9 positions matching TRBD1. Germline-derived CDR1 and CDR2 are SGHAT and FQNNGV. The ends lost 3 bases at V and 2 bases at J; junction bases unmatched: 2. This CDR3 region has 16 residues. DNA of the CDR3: TGTGCCAGCAGCTTGGGACAGGGAGCCTATAATTCACCCCTCCACTTT. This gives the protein CASSLGQGAYNSPLHF.

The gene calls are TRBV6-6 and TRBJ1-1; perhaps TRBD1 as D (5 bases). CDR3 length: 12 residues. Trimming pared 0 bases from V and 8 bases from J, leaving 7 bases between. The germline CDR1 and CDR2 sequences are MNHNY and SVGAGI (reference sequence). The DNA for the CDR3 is TGTGCCAGCAGTTACTCCGGGGGGGAAGCTTTCTTT. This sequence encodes CASSYSGGEAFF.

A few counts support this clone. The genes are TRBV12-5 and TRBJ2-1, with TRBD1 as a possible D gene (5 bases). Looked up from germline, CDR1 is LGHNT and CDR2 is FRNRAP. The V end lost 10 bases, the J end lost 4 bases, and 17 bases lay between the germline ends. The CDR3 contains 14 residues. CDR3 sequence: CATLQQDSYNEQFF. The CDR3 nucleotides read TGTGCTACCTTGCAACAGGATTCTTACAATGAGCAGTTCTTC.

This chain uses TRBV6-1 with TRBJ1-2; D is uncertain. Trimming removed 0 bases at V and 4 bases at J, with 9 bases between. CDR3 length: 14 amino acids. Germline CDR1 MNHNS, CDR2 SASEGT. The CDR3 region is CASSEAMPPYGYTF. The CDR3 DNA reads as TGTGCCAGCAGTGAAGCGATGCCTCCCTATGGCTACACCTTC.

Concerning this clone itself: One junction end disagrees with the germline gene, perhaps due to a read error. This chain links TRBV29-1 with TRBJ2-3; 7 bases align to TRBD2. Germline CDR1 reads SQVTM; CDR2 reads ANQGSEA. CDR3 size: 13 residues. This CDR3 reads CSVEPRGLYIVIF. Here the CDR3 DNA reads TGCAGCGTTGAGCCGAGGGGACTATACATCGTAATATTT.

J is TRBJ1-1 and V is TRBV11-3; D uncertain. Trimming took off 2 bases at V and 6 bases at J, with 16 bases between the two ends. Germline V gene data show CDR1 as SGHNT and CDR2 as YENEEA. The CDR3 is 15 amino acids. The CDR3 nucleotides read TGTGCCAGCAGCTTAAGATCAAGATCGGGCTCTGAAGCTTTCTTT. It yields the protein CASSLRSRSGSEAFF. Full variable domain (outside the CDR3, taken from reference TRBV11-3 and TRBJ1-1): EAGVVQSPRYKIIEKKQPVAFWCNPISGHNTLYWYLQNLGQGPELLIRYENEEAVDDSQLPKDRFSAERLKGVDSTLKIQPAELGDSAVYLCASSLRSRSGSEAFFGQGTRLTVV.

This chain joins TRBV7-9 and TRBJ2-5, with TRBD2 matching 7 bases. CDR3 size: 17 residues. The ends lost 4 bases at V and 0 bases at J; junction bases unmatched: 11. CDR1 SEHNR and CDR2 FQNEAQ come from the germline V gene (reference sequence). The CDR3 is CASSSRMVAGDQETQYF. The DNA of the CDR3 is TGTGCCAGCAGCTCCAGAATGGTTGCGGGGGACCAAGAGACCCAGTACTTC.

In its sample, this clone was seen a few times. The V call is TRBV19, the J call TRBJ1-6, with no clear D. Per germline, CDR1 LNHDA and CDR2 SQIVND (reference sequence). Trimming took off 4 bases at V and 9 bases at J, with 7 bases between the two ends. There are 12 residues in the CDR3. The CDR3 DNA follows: TGTGCCAGTAGTAATATTGGTTCACCCCTCCACTTT. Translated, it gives CASSNIGSPLHF.

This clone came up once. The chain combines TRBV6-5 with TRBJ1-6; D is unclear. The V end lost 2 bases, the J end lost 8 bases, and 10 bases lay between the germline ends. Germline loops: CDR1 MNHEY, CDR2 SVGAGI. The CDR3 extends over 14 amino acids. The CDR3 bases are TGTGCCAGCAGTTACGAGGGAGATCATTCACCCCTCCACTTT. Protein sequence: CASSYEGDHSPLHF.

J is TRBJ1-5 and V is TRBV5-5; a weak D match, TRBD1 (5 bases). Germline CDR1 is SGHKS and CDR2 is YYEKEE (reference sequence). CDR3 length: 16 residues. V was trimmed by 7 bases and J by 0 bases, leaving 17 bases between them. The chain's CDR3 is CASARARDGSNQPQHF. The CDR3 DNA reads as TGTGCCAGCGCCCGGGCCCGGGACGGTAGCAATCAGCCCCAGCATTTT.

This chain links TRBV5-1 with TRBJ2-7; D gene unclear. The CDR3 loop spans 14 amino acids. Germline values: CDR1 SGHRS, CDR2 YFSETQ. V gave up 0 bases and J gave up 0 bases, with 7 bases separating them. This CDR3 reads CASSLAVNSYEQYF. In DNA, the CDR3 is TGCGCCAGCAGCTTGGCGGTCAACTCCTACGAGCAGTACTTC.

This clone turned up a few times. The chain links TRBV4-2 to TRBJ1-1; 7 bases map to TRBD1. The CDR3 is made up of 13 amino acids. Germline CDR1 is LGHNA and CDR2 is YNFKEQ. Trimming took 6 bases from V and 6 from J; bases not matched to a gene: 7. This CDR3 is CASRGTVGSEAFF. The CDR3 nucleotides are TGTGCCAGCAGGGGGACAGTCGGTTCTGAAGCTTTCTTT.

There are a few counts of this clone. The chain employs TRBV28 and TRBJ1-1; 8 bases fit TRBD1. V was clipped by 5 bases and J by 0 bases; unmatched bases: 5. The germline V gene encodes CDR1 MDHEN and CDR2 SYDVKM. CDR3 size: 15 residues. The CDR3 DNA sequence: TGTGCCAGCAGTCCTCAGGGGGCCATGAACACTGAAGCTTTCTTT. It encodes CASSPQGAMNTEAFF.

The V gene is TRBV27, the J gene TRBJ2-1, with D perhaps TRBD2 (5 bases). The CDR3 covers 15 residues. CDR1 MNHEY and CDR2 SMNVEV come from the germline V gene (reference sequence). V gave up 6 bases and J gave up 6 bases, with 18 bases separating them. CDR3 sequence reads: CASRPNGVYPNEQFF. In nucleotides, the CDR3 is TGTGCCAGCAGGCCCAACGGGGTTTACCCCAATGAGCAGTTCTTC.

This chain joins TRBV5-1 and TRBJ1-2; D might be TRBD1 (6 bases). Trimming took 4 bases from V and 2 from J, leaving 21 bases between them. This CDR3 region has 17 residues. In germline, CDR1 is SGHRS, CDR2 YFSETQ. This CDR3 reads CASSPSDIKRGNYGYTF. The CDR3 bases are TGCGCCAGCAGCCCATCCGATATAAAAAGGGGGAACTATGGCTACACCTTC. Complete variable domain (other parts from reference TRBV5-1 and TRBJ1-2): KAGVTQTPRYLIKTRGQQVTLSCSPISGHRSVSWYQQTPGQGLQFLFEYFSETQRNKGNFPGRFSGRQFSNSRSEMNVSTLELGDSALYLCASSPSDIKRGNYGYTFGSGTRLTVV.

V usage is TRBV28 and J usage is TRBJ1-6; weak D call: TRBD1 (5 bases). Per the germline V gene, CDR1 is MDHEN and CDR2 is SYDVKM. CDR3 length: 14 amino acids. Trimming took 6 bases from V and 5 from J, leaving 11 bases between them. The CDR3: CASRTGLDNSPLHF. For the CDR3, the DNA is TGTGCCAGCAGAACGGGGCTCGATAATTCACCCCTCCACTTT.

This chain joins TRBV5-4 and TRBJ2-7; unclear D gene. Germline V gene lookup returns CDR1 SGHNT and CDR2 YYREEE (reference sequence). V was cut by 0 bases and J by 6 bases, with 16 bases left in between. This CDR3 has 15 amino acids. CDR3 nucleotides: TGTGCCAGCAGCTTGGACGCTAGAACTTTTGTCGAGCAGTACTTC. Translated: CASSLDARTFVEQYF.

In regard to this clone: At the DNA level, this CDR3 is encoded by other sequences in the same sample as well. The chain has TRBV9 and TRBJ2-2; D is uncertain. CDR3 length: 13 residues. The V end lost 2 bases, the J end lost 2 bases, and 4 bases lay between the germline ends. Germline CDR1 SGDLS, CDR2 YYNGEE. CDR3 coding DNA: TGTGCCAGCAGCGTCGAAAACACCGGGGAGCTGTTTTTT. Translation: CASSVENTGELFF.

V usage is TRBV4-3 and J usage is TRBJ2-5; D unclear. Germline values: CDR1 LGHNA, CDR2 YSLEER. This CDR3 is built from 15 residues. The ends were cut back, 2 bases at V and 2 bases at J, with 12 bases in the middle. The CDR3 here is CASSQTSAEQETQYF. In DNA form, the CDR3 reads TGCGCCAGCAGCCAAACGTCTGCGGAGCAAGAGACCCAGTACTTC.

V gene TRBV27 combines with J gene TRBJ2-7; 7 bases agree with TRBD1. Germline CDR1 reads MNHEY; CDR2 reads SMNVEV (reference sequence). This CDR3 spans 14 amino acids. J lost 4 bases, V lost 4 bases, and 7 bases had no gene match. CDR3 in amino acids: CASSSRTGAYEQYF. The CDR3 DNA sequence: TGTGCCAGCAGTTCCCGGACAGGAGCTTACGAGCAGTACTTC.

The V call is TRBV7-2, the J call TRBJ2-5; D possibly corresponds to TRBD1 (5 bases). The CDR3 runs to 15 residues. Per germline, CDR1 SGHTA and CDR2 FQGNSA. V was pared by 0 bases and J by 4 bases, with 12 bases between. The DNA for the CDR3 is TGTGCCAGCAGCTTAGCAGGGGCTAGTGGAGAGACCCAGTACTTC. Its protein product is CASSLAGASGETQYF.

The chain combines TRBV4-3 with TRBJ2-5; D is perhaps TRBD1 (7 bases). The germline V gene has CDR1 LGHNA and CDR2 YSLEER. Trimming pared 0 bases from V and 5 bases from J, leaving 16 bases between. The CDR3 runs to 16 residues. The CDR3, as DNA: TGCGCCAGCAGCCAAGACCCCCAGGGGGGCGGTGAGACCCAGTACTTC. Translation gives CASSQDPQGGGETQYF.

The CDR3: CASSSPPRAHEQYF. The CDR3 DNA reads as TGTGCCAGCAGCAGCCCCCCAAGGGCCCACGAGCAGTACTTC. The rearrangement joins TRBV28 to TRBJ2-7; D is unresolved. The CDR3 contains 14 residues. Per the germline V gene, CDR1 is MDHEN and CDR2 is SYDVKM. The ends were cut back, 6 bases at V and 5 bases at J, with 17 bases in the middle.

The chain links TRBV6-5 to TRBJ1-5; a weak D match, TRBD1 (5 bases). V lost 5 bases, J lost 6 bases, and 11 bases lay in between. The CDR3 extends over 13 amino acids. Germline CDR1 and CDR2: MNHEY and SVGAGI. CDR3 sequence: CASSQGIFQPQHF. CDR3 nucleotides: TGTGCCAGCAGTCAGGGTATATTTCAGCCCCAGCATTTT.

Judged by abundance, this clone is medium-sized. The CDR3 loop is CASSHYAGDYLYEQYF. DNA for the CDR3: TGCGCCAGCAGCCACTATGCAGGGGATTACCTCTACGAGCAGTACTTC. The V call is TRBV4-3, the J call TRBJ2-7, with a tentative D call TRBD1 (6 bases). Germline CDR1 reads LGHNA; CDR2 reads YSLEER. V shed 3 bases and J shed 3 bases, with 18 bases lying between them. The CDR3 loop spans 16 amino acids.